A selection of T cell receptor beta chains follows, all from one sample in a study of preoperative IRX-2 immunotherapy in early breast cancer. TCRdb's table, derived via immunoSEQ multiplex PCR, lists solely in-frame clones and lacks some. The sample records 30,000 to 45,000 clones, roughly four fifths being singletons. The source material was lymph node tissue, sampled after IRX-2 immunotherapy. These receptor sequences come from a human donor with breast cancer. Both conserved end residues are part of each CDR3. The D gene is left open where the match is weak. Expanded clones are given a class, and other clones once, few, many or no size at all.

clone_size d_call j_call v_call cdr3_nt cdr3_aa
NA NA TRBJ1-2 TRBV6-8 TGTGCCAGCGCCCCGGACAGAGCGGGCTACACCTTC CASAPDRAGYTF
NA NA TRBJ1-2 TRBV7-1 TGTGCCAGCAGCTTACAGGGCCCCTATGGCTACACCTTC CASSLQGPYGYTF
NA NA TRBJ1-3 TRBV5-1 TGCGCCAGCAGCTTGGGTTCGGCCAGGGCTGGAAACACCATATATTTT CASSLGSARAGNTIYF
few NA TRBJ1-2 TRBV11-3 TGTGCCAGCAGCCGCTTACGGTCAGGACAGAGAACTAACTATGGCTACACCTTC CASSRLRSGQRTNYGYTF
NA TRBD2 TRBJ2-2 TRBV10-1 TGCGCCAGCAGTGACGGGGGGAGGGCGAACACCGGGGAGCTGTTTTTT CASSDGGRANTGELFF
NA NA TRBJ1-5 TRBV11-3 TGTGCCAGCAGCTTAAGTGGCCAACCTAATCAGCCCCAGCATTTT CASSLSGQPNQPQHF
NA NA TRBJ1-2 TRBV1 TGCGCCAGCAGCCAAGGAGGGACAGTAATAGGCCAAGGTCTCACCTTC CASSQGGTVIGQGLTF
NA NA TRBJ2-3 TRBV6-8 TGTGCCAGCAGTGAGCGGGAGTCTAGGAGGACAGGCGGCACAGATACGCAGTATTTT CASSERESRRTGGTDTQYF
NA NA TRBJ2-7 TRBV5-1 TGCGCCAGCAGCTTGGTAGGGACCTACTCCTACGAGCAGTACTTC CASSLVGTYSYEQYF
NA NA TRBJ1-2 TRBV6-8 TGTGCCAGCAGTTACGTAAGGTCCTATGGCTACACCTTC CASSYVRSYGYTF
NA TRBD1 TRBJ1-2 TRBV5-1 TGCGCCAGCAGCTTACAGGGAACAGGGGAGATGGATGGCTACACCTTC CASSLQGTGEMDGYTF
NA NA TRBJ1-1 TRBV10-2 TGCGCCAGCAGTGAGTCTGGGGGGGCCCTTGGCACTGAAGCTTTCTTT CASSESGGALGTEAFF
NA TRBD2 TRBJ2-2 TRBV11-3 TGTGCCAGCAGCCAATTTAGCGGGGGGGCGGCCGGGGAGCTGTTTTTT CASSQFSGGAAGELFF
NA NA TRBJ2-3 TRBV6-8 TGTGCCAGCAGTTACTCGAGAGAAACTAGCACAGATACGCAGTATTTT CASSYSRETSTDTQYF
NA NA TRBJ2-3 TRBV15 TGTGCCACCAGCAGAGATAGGGTCTCTGGGGGGCGGCAGTCCCAGTATTTT CATSRDRVSGGRQSQYF
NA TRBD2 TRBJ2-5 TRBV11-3 TGTGCCAGCAGCTTAGGCACGCTAGCGGTGCAAGAGACCCAGTACTTC CASSLGTLAVQETQYF
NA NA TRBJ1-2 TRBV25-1 TGTGCCAGCGGCGACCCGCTTTGGCCGTATGGCTACACCTTC CASGDPLWPYGYTF
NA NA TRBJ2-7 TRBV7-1 TGTGCCAGCAGCTTATCCCTTACAGGGTCCGACGAGCAGTACTTC CASSLSLTGSDEQYF
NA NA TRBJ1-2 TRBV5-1 TGCGCCAGCAGCTTGGGTAGGAAACCTAACTATGGCTACACCTTC CASSLGRKPNYGYTF
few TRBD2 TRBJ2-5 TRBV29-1 TGCAGCGTTGGGGCTAGCGGGGCCCGGGAGACCCAGTACTTC CSVGASGARETQYF
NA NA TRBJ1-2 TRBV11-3 TGTGCCAGCAGCTTGGGTGGCCAAGGCGTCTATGGCTACACCTTC CASSLGGQGVYGYTF
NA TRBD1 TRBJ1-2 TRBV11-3 TGTGCCAGCAGCTTCCCTACCCGGACAGGGGGCTATGGCTACACCTTC CASSFPTRTGGYGYTF
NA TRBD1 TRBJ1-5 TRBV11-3 TGTGCCAGCAGCTCGAACAGGGGGCGCGGGCAGCCCCAGCATTTT CASSSNRGRGQPQHF
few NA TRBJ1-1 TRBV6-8 TGTGCCAGCAGCACTCCGTCTCACAAGGACACTGAAGCTTTCTTT CASSTPSHKDTEAFF
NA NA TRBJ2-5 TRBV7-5 TGTGCCAGCAGCTTGGTGAGGGGGAGGGAAGAGACCCAGTACTTC CASSLVRGREETQYF
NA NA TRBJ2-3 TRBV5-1 TGCGCCAGCTCCGCGGGACTTAGCACAGATACGCAGTATTTT CASSAGLSTDTQYF
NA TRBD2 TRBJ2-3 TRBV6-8 TGTGCCACGACTCCCGCGGGACTAGCGGGGAGAAGCACAGATACGCAGTATTTT CATTPAGLAGRSTDTQYF
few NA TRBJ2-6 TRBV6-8 TGTGCCAGCAGTTCCGGGGTCCCAACCTCTGGGGCCAACGTCCTGACTTTC CASSSGVPTSGANVLTF
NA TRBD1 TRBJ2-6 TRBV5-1 TGCGCCAGCAGCTTGCGCGGACAGGGCGCCTCTGGGGCCAACGTCCTGACTTTC CASSLRGQGASGANVLTF
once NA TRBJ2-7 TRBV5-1 TGCGCCAGCAGCCCGGGGGCAGGGGGTTCGACCTACGAGCAGTACTTC CASSPGAGGSTYEQYF
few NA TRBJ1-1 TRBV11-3 TGTGCCAGCAGCGTACCCGGACTGAGAACTGAAGCTTTCTTT CASSVPGLRTEAFF
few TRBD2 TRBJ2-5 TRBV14 TGTGCCAGCAGCCAAACCCTAGCGGGGTTGAAGACCCAGTACTTC CASSQTLAGLKTQYF
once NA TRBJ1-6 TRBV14 TGTGCCAGCAGCCAGCGGGGGCTGAGATATAATTCACCCCTCCACTTT CASSQRGLRYNSPLHF
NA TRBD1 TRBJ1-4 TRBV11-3 TGTGCCAGCAGCTTGGGCAGGGGGTCTGAAAAACTGTTTTTT CASSLGRGSEKLFF
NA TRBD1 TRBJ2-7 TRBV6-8 TGTGCCAGCAGTTACTCGAAGCAGGGGGTCTACTACGAGCAGTACTTC CASSYSKQGVYYEQYF
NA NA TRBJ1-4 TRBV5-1 TGCGCCAGCAGCATAGCAGGGATTAATGAAAAACTGTTTTTT CASSIAGINEKLFF
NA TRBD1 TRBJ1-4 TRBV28 TGTGCCAGCAGTCCCCTGGAACAGGGGGATGAAAAACTGTTTTTT CASSPLEQGDEKLFF
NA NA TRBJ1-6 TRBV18 TGTGCCAGCGTGCTCGACCCTGGACATGGGTCACCCCTCCACTTT CASVLDPGHGSPLHF
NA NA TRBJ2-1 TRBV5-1 TGCGCCAGCAGCTTGGGGCAGGGAGACATCAATGAGCAGTTCTTC CASSLGQGDINEQFF